The 13 T cell receptor beta chains reported below all come from one sample, sequenced in a study of blood T cells in healthy people across ages. A second PCR of roughly 7 to 11 cycles used a sample-barcoded 5' primer and a J-beta primer mix. Each CDR3 protein is one row after TCRdb ran MiXCR on the 5' RACE reads. The repertoire holds hundreds of thousands of distinct CDR3 sequences, with about 55% as singletons. Sequences were obtained from blood. These receptors originate from a man older than 75 in good health.

The V call is TRBV7-6, the J call TRBJ2-7; 10 bases fit TRBD2. V dropped 5 bases and J dropped 6; count of bases not matched to a gene: 13. The CDR3 is 16 amino acids. Germline CDR1 and CDR2: SGHVS and FNYEAQ. The CDR3 DNA sequence: TGTGCCAGCAGCCGCTTGGGAGCGGGAGGGCCTAGCGAGCAGTACTTC. Protein: CASSRLGAGGPSEQYF.

This chain uses TRBV10-3 with TRBJ2-5; TRBD2 matches 7 bases. The CDR3 spans 16 residues. The trim removed 3 bases at V and 11 bases at J, leaving 18 bases unmatched. Germline V gives CDR1 ENHRY, CDR2 SYGVKD. The CDR3 coding sequence is TGTGCCATCAGTGATATTAGCGGGCTCTCCTACAGTGAGCAGTACTTC. Protein: CAISDISGLSYSEQYF.

This clonotype was detected once. This chain joins TRBV3-1 and TRBJ2-3; D gene unclear. Looked up from germline, CDR1 is LGHDT and CDR2 is YNNKEL (reference sequence). This CDR3 has 14 residues. Trimming shortened V by 5 bases and J by 3 bases, and 12 bases separated the two germline ends. The CDR3: CASSYWTATDTQYF. For the CDR3, the DNA is TGTGCCAGCAGCTATTGGACCGCGACAGATACGCAGTATTTT.

The rearrangement links TRBV4-1 to TRBJ1-2, with a weak D call TRBD1 (6 bases). This CDR3 comprises 14 residues. Germline V lookup: CDR1 MGHRA, CDR2 YSYEKL. V was trimmed by 4 bases and J by 4 bases, leaving 13 bases between them. In DNA, the CDR3 is TGCGCCAGCAGCCTGATCGACAGGACCTATGGCTACACCTTC. This gives the protein CASSLIDRTYGYTF.

This chain links TRBV27 with TRBJ1-6, with a possible D match to TRBD1 (6 bases). Germline assignment: CDR1 MNHEY and CDR2 SMNVEV (reference sequence). The V end was cut by 9 bases, the J end by 15 bases, with 18 bases between. This CDR3 has 12 residues. Written as DNA, the CDR3 is TGTGCCAGTCGAACAGGGTTGTTTCGCCTCCACTTT. Protein product: CASRTGLFRLHF.

In this sample, this clonotype turned up a few times. Here the CDR3 DNA reads TGTGCCAGCAGCCGCTGGGGGGGTGCGACGACCCAGTACTTC. This encodes CASSRWGGATTQYF. The genes are TRBV6-5 and TRBJ2-5, with 7 bases fitting TRBD2. V gave up 6 bases and J gave up 7 bases; unmatched junction bases: 11. CDR3 length: 14 amino acids. Germline V CDR1 and CDR2: MNHEY, SVGAGI.

This clonotype was detected a few times. The J gene is TRBJ2-1, the V gene TRBV29-1, with D possibly called TRBD1 or TRBD2 (5 bases each). Trimming removed 7 bases from V and 10 bases from J, with 11 bases in between. Per germline, CDR1 SQVTM and CDR2 ANQGSEA. This CDR3 contains 10 residues. The CDR3: CSAGTSEQFF. Here the CDR3 DNA reads TGCAGCGCTGGGACCTCAGAGCAGTTCTTC.

V gene TRBV9 combines with J gene TRBJ1-5; the D gene is possibly TRBD1 (5 bases). The germline V and J ends were trimmed by 0 bases and 1 base, with 5 bases remaining between them. The CDR3 covers 14 residues. Germline assignment: CDR1 SGDLS and CDR2 YYNGEE. Here the CDR3 reads CASSVEGSNQPQHF. CDR3 sequence (DNA): TGTGCCAGCAGCGTAGAGGGGAGCAATCAGCCCCAGCATTTT.

This clonotype appeared a few times. The V gene is TRBV20-1, the J gene TRBJ2-1; perhaps D is TRBD1 or TRBD2 (5 bases each). The CDR3 consists of 14 residues. CDR1 and CDR2 from the germline V gene are DFQATT and SNEGSKA (reference sequence). Trimming stripped 5 bases from V and 7 bases from J, with 18 bases between. CDR3 sequence reads: CSAPLGERRNEQFF. The CDR3 DNA sequence: TGCAGTGCTCCTCTGGGGGAACGTAGAAATGAGCAGTTCTTC.

The gene calls are TRBV27 and TRBJ2-1; D call uncertain. The CDR3 is made up of 18 amino acids. Germline CDR1 is MNHEY and CDR2 is SMNVEV (reference sequence). V lost 0 bases and J 3 bases, leaving 18 bases between the germline ends. The CDR3 DNA is TGTGCCAGCAGTTTATCGGGTTGGACCCACCCCGACTACAATGAGCAGTTCTTC. Its protein product is CASSLSGWTHPDYNEQFF.

V gene TRBV5-1 combines with J gene TRBJ1-1; D is ambiguous. This CDR3 is built from 16 residues. V was cut by 5 bases and J by 1 base, with 18 bases left in between. In germline, CDR1 is SGHRS, CDR2 YFSETQ. CDR3 sequence: CASSSTPMAPNTEAFF. CDR3 DNA sequence: TGCGCCAGCAGTTCAACCCCGATGGCCCCGAACACTGAAGCTTTCTTT.

This clonotype was found once. The V gene is TRBV30, the J gene TRBJ1-1, with TRBD1 identical over 8 bases. This CDR3 region has 13 residues. Per germline, CDR1 GTSNPN and CDR2 SVGIG (reference sequence). The trim removed 7 bases at V and 0 bases at J, leaving 4 bases unmatched. The CDR3 sequence is CAYSGQVNTEAFF. The CDR3 region has the DNA TGTGCCTACTCGGGACAGGTGAACACTGAAGCTTTCTTT.

The chain links TRBV10-3 to TRBJ1-1; D call uncertain. CDR1 ENHRY and CDR2 SYGVKD come from the germline V gene. The CDR3 is 13 amino acids. The germline V and J ends were trimmed by 4 bases and 1 base, with 7 bases remaining between them. The CDR3: CAISGLGNTEAFF. The DNA of the CDR3 is TGTGCCATCAGTGGACTGGGGAACACTGAAGCTTTCTTT.